This T cell receptor beta chain was recorded in a study of CXCR3-negative and CXCR3-positive naive CD8 T cells. UMI-tagged TRB cDNA libraries were built via 5' RACE. TCRdb re-called the 5' RACE reads and gives one entry per CDR3 protein, without DNA. Reported are about 40,000 distinct CDR3 sequences; the ten largest clones contain under 10%. Details on this clonotype: Its antigen is unknown.

Regarding the study as a whole: The level of CXCR3 expression partially decreased after cryopreservation; the majority of assays used fresh PBMCs. In naive cells, CXCR3-negative and CXCR3-positive subsets had similar TRBV-TRBJ usage; memory cells differed. Both naive subsets showed comparably high diversity, and memory CD8+ cells showed much lower diversity.

CD8+ T cell subsets were each sorted in triplicate, approximately 270,000 cells apiece. This CDR3 region has 15 residues. Germline-derived CDR1 and CDR2 are SGHDT and YYEEEE. The clonotype originates from a human donor in good health. Some clones in this sample may be carry-over from other donors' samples. The J gene is TRBJ1-5, the V gene TRBV5-6. Input material: memory CD8+ T cells from blood. This CDR3 is CASSLDRGVNQPQHF.